The 30 T cell receptor beta chains given below trace back to one sample, sequenced in a study of CD8+ T cells in alopecia areata. Specified treatment: oral pan-JAK inhibitor, 5-10 mg twice daily. RNA was isolated and reverse transcribed to cDNA, the sequencing template. Assay: immunoSEQ multiplex PCR; the TCRdb copy retains only in-frame clones and omits some. The sample has a few hundred thousand clones; less than 75% are singletons. This specimen was CD4+ T cells sorted from blood, taken at week 4, from a patient treated with tofacitinib. These receptors came from a human donor with alopecia areata.

Worth noting for this clone: The sample carries other DNA sequences with the same CDR3. The chain employs TRBV29-1 and TRBJ2-5; the D is unclear. Germline-derived CDR1 and CDR2 are SQVTM and ANQGSEA. The germline V and J ends were trimmed by 0 bases and 7 bases, with 0 bases remaining between them. This CDR3 region has 9 residues. CDR3: CSVEETQYF. The CDR3 DNA follows: TGCAGCGTTGAAGAGACCCAGTACTTC.

The chain employs TRBV4-1 and TRBJ1-1; 8 bases align to TRBD1. Germline assignment: CDR1 MGHRA and CDR2 YSYEKL. The ends lost 2 bases at V and 4 bases at J; junction bases unmatched: 6. The CDR3 loop spans 15 amino acids. CDR3 protein: CASSQPTGTGTEAFF. CDR3 in DNA: TGCGCCAGCAGCCAACCTACCGGGACAGGCACTGAAGCTTTCTTT.

V gene TRBV7-2 combines with J gene TRBJ2-6; D is perhaps TRBD1 or TRBD2 (5 bases each). V was trimmed by 6 bases and J by 0 bases, leaving 9 bases between them. This CDR3 spans 15 amino acids. Germline V gene sequence: CDR1 SGHTA, CDR2 FQGNSA. In DNA, the CDR3 is TGTGCCAGCAGTAGGGACGTCTCTGGGGCCAACGTCCTGACTTTC. Its protein product is CASSRDVSGANVLTF.

The chain has TRBV6-1 and TRBJ2-6; TRBD1 matches at 8 bases. V trimming: 3 bases; J trimming: 2 bases; junction bases outside the gene matches: 3. The CDR3 is made up of 16 amino acids. Germline V gene data show CDR1 as MNHNS and CDR2 as SASEGT. The CDR3 DNA sequence: TGTGCCAGCAGTGATACAGGGGGAACTGGGGCCAACGTCCTGACTTTC. Translating gives CASSDTGGTGANVLTF.

This clone has a handful of counts. The rearrangement uses TRBV4-1 and TRBJ2-1; 9 bases align to TRBD2. CDR3 size: 16 residues. Germline trimming cut 5 bases from V and 5 bases from J; bases unmatched to any gene: 10. Germline CDR1 reads MGHRA; CDR2 reads YSYEKL. The CDR3 reads CASSTLAGVSDNEQFF. For the CDR3, the DNA is TGCGCCAGCAGCACCTTAGCGGGGGTATCCGACAATGAGCAGTTCTTC.

The V call is TRBV29-1, the J call TRBJ1-4; D is ambiguous. In germline, CDR1 is SQVTM, CDR2 ANQGSEA. The CDR3 is made up of 14 amino acids. V was pared by 5 bases and J by 2 bases, with 12 bases between. CDR3 loop: CSVLPRDTNEKLFF. CDR3 bases: TGCAGCGTTCTACCGCGGGATACTAATGAAAAACTGTTTTTT.

The chain uses TRBV25-1 and TRBJ2-7, with a weak D call TRBD2 (5 bases). The CDR3 consists of 13 residues. Trimming removed 3 bases at V and 6 bases at J, with 12 bases between. The germline gives CDR1 MGHDK, CDR2 SYGVNS. CDR3 sequence (DNA): TGTGCCAGCAGTGACTTACGGGGATCCGAGCAGTACTTC. Protein: CASSDLRGSEQYF.

At least ten counts were recorded for this clone. The V and J genes are TRBV11-2 and TRBJ2-1, with TRBD2 as a possible D gene (6 bases). Germline loops: CDR1 SGHAT, CDR2 FQNNGV. There are 14 residues in the CDR3. Trimming removed 4 bases from V and 15 bases from J, with 22 bases in between. The CDR3 here is CASSSSTSARERFF. Here the CDR3 DNA reads TGTGCCAGCAGCTCCTCGACTAGTGCACGAGAAAGGTTCTTC.

This chain joins TRBV7-2 and TRBJ2-7; 10 nucleotides agree with TRBD2. The V gene's germline CDR1 is SGHTA and CDR2 FQGNSA. V was pared by 5 bases and J by 2 bases, with 3 bases of the junction left unmatched. The CDR3 consists of 14 residues. The CDR3 region has the DNA TGTGCCAGCAGCCCTAGCGGGGGAACCTACGAGCAGTACTTC. It specifies CASSPSGGTYEQYF.

The chain uses TRBV2 and TRBJ1-2; D uncertain. The CDR3 totals 13 residues. V lost 8 bases to trimming and J lost 4 bases, with 14 bases between them. Germline CDR1 is SNHLY and CDR2 is FYNNEI. CDR3 loop: CASGVERSYGYTF. For the CDR3, the DNA is TGTGCCAGCGGTGTCGAACGATCCTATGGCTACACCTTC.

A single count supports this clone. The chain carries TRBV9 and TRBJ1-2; 9 positions match TRBD1. The V gene end was trimmed by 0 bases and the J gene end by 2 bases; junction bases not matched to a gene: 5. Germline V lookup: CDR1 SGDLS, CDR2 YYNGEE. There are 16 residues in the CDR3. CDR3 protein: CASSVDLGQGNYGYTF. In nucleotides, the CDR3 is TGTGCCAGCAGCGTAGATCTCGGACAGGGGAACTATGGCTACACCTTC.

The rearrangement joins TRBV14 to TRBJ1-2; the match to TRBD1 covers 10 bases. With V trimmed by 4 bases and J by 4 bases, 6 bases remained unmatched. Germline CDR1 SGHDN, CDR2 FVKESK. The CDR3 spans 15 residues. In nucleotides, the CDR3 is TGTGCCAGCAGCCCATGGACAGGGGGTATCTATGGCTACACCTTC. Its protein product is CASSPWTGGIYGYTF. Filled out from reference TRBV14 and TRBJ1-2, the complete variable domain reads EAGVTQFPSHSVIEKGQTVTLRCDPISGHDNLYWYRRVMGKEIKFLLHFVKESKQDESGMPNNRFLAERTGGTYSTLKVQPAELEDSGVYFCASSPWTGGIYGYTFGSGTRLTVV.

In nucleotides, the CDR3 is TGTGCCAGCAGTGTGACCCCACTTAGCAATCAGCCCCAGCATTTT. Its translation is CASSVTPLSNQPQHF. The chain employs TRBV6-1 and TRBJ1-5; unclear D gene. CDR1 is MNHNS, CDR2 SASEGT, per germline. Deletions cut 4 bases from V and 0 bases from J, with 10 bases between. This CDR3 spans 15 amino acids.

J is TRBJ2-1 and V is TRBV19; 9 bases agree with TRBD2. The V gene's germline CDR1 is LNHDA and CDR2 SQIVND (reference sequence). This CDR3 contains 15 residues. Unmatched junction bases numbered 8, after V lost 5 bases and J lost 6 bases. CDR3 sequence: CASSFTSGPFNEQFF. The DNA for the CDR3 is TGTGCCAGTAGTTTTACTAGCGGGCCTTTCAATGAGCAGTTCTTC. Combining the CDR3 with reference TRBV19 and TRBJ2-1 gives the whole variable domain DGGITQSPKYLFRKEGQNVTLSCEQNLNHDAMYWYRQDPGQGLRLIYYSQIVNDFQKGDIAEGYSVSREKKESFPLTVTSAQKNPTAFYLCASSFTSGPFNEQFFGPGTRLTVL.

This chain uses TRBV27 with TRBJ1-5, with a weak D call TRBD1 (5 bases). Germline CDR1 MNHEY, CDR2 SMNVEV (reference sequence). V lost 0 bases to trimming and J lost 8 bases, with 14 bases between them. The CDR3 loop spans 15 amino acids. The CDR3 spells CASSLSRLQGEPQHF. CDR3 coding DNA: TGTGCCAGCAGTTTATCCCGACTCCAGGGTGAGCCCCAGCATTTT.

There are a few counts of this clone. Other DNA sequences within the sample encode an identical CDR3. This chain links TRBV7-2 with TRBJ1-2, with a possible D match to TRBD1 (6 bases). The V end lost 9 bases, the J end lost 8 bases, and 19 bases lay between the germline ends. Germline CDR1 is SGHTA and CDR2 is FQGNSA. The CDR3 is 13 residues long. The CDR3 nucleotides are TGTGCCAGTACTGAACAGGGAGGAGGGGGCTACACCTTC. Amino acids: CASTEQGGGGYTF.

V and J are TRBV7-3 and TRBJ2-1, with 10 bases lining up with TRBD2. V dropped 3 bases and J dropped 8; count of bases not matched to a gene: 7. The CDR3 consists of 15 residues. From germline, CDR1 is SGHTA and CDR2 FQGTGA. The CDR3 loop is CASSFAPSGGDEQFF. CDR3 DNA sequence: TGTGCCAGCAGCTTCGCCCCTAGCGGGGGCGATGAGCAGTTCTTC.

V is TRBV15 and J is TRBJ1-1; D is uncertain. CDR1 and CDR2 (germline): LNHNV, YYDKDF (reference sequence). This CDR3 spans 13 amino acids. The V end lost 5 bases, the J end lost 1 base, and 8 bases lay between the germline ends. CDR3 in DNA: TGTGCCACCAGCGCGGACCGGAACACTGAAGCTTTCTTT. Its translation: CATSADRNTEAFF.

The chain employs TRBV11-2 and TRBJ2-7; no clear D. The germline V and J ends were trimmed by 4 bases and 4 bases, with 14 bases remaining between them. Germline loops: CDR1 SGHAT, CDR2 FQNNGV. The CDR3 is 14 residues long. CDR3 protein: CASSSIPLQYEQYF. The DNA for the CDR3 is TGTGCCAGCAGCTCCATTCCCCTCCAGTACGAGCAGTACTTC.

V usage is TRBV30 and J usage is TRBJ1-5; tentative D call: TRBD1 (5 bases). Trimming took off 1 base at V and 7 bases at J, with 14 bases between the two ends. Germline loops: CDR1 GTSNPN, CDR2 SVGIG (reference sequence). This CDR3 has 14 residues. The CDR3 is CAWSAGTAGQPQHF. The CDR3 nucleotides are TGTGCCTGGAGTGCAGGAACGGCAGGGCAGCCCCAGCATTTT.

V gene TRBV29-1 combines with J gene TRBJ2-1; no definite D call. Trimming left V 0 bases short and J 13 bases short, with 10 bases between. Germline loops: CDR1 SQVTM, CDR2 ANQGSEA. This CDR3 contains 11 residues. Here the CDR3 reads CSVEDLGFQFF. CDR3 nucleotide sequence: TGCAGCGTTGAAGATTTGGGTTTCCAGTTCTTC.

The V and J genes are TRBV30 and TRBJ1-2; no definite D call. The germline V gene has CDR1 GTSNPN and CDR2 SVGIG (reference sequence). Trimming cost V 4 bases and J 0 bases, with 9 bases left between them. The CDR3 has 13 residues. The CDR3 DNA follows: TGTGCCTGGAAGCAGCTTGCTAACTATGGCTACACCTTC. Protein sequence: CAWKQLANYGYTF.

The count of this clone is one. This chain uses TRBV9 with TRBJ2-1; D ambiguous. From germline, CDR1 is SGDLS and CDR2 YYNGEE. The CDR3 has 15 amino acids. V lost 4 bases, J lost 1 base, and 12 bases lay in between. In nucleotides, the CDR3 is TGTGCCAGCAGCCTCTCTGGCGCGTCCTACAATGAGCAGTTCTTC. Its translation: CASSLSGASYNEQFF. Drawing the rest from reference TRBV9 and TRBJ2-1, the complete variable domain is DSGVTQTPKHLITATGQRVTLRCSPRSGDLSVYWYQQSLDQGLQFLIQYYNGEERAKGNILERFSAQQFPDLHSELNLSSLELGDSALYFCASSLSGASYNEQFFGPGTRLTVL.

The genes are TRBV30 and TRBJ1-2; D may be TRBD1 (5 bases). V lost 5 bases to trimming and J lost 4 bases, with 11 bases between them. This CDR3 is 12 amino acids long. CDR1 is GTSNPN, CDR2 SVGIG, per germline (reference sequence). This chain's CDR3 is CAWDNTGYGYTF. The DNA of the CDR3 is TGTGCCTGGGATAATACAGGCTATGGCTACACCTTC.

This clone turned up a few times. This chain uses TRBV5-1 with TRBJ2-3; D is undetermined. The CDR3 contains 11 residues. Germline V gene data show CDR1 as SGHRS and CDR2 as YFSETQ. Trimming left V 5 bases short and J 1 base short, with 2 bases between. The DNA of the CDR3 is TGCGCCAGCAGGCGCACAGATACGCAGTATTTT. Translation: CASRRTDTQYF.

DNA for the CDR3: TGTGCCAGCAGCTATGACAGGGCGCTGGTCACAGATACGCAGTATTTT. Translation: CASSYDRALVTDTQYF. The V gene is TRBV7-2, the J gene TRBJ2-3, with 7 bases aligning to TRBD1. Germline trimming cut 4 bases from V and 2 bases from J; bases unmatched to any gene: 9. Looked up from germline, CDR1 is SGHTA and CDR2 is FQGNSA. This CDR3 has 16 residues.

V and J are TRBV5-4 and TRBJ2-5, with TRBD1 matching 11 bases. The CDR3 has 16 amino acids. CDR1 is SGHNT, CDR2 YYREEE, per germline (reference sequence). V gave up 3 bases and J gave up 1 base; unmatched junction bases: 5. This CDR3 is CASSSRTGGRQETQYF. CDR3 nucleotides: TGTGCCAGCAGCTCGCGGACAGGGGGCCGCCAAGAGACCCAGTACTTC.

This chain connects TRBV11-3 to TRBJ2-6; D not certain. The germline gives CDR1 SGHNT, CDR2 YENEEA. Trimming removed 7 bases at V and 0 bases at J, with 7 bases between. The CDR3 is 14 amino acids. For the CDR3, the DNA is TGTGCCAGCAAAGTAAGCTCTGGGGCCAACGTCCTGACTTTC. Protein sequence: CASKVSSGANVLTF.

This clone was seen only once. As DNA, the CDR3 is TGTGCCAGCAACCCCTCTGGGGGCCGAGGGGAGGTTTTCTTT. Its translation is CASNPSGGRGEVFF. This chain uses TRBV6-5 with TRBJ1-1, with a tentative D call TRBD1 (6 bases). V was cut by 7 bases and J by 13 bases, with 25 bases left in between. The CDR3 has 14 amino acids. CDR1 and CDR2 from the germline V gene are MNHEY and SVGAGI.

The chain combines TRBV2 with TRBJ2-3; unclear D gene. The CDR3 covers 11 residues. Trimming pared 6 bases from V and 6 bases from J, leaving 7 bases between. CDR1 is SNHLY, CDR2 FYNNEI, per germline. The CDR3 sequence is CASRVWDTQYF. CDR3 in DNA: TGTGCCAGCAGGGTCTGGGATACGCAGTATTTT. The entire variable domain, with the rest obtained from reference TRBV2 and TRBJ2-3, is as follows: EPEVTQTPSHQVTQMGQEVILRCVPISNHLYFYWYRQILGQKVEFLVSFYNNEISEKSEIFDDQFSVERPDGSNFTLKIRSTKLEDSAMYFCASRVWDTQYFGPGTRLTVL.